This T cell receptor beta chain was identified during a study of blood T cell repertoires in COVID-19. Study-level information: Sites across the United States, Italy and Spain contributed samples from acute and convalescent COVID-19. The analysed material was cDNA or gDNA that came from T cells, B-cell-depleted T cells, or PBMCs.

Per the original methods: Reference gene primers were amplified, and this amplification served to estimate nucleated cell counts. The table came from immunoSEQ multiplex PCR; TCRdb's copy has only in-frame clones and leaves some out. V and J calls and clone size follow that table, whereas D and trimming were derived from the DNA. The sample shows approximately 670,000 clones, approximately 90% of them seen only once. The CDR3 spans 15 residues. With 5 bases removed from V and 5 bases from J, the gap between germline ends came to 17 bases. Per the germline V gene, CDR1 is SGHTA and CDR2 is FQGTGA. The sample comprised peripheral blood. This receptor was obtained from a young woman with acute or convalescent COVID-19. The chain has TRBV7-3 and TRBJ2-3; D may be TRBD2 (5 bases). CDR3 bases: TGTGCCAGCAGCCCCTCTGCGGGTTGGGAAGATACGCAGTATTTT. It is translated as CASSPSAGWEDTQYF.